This T cell receptor beta chain was identified in a study of blood T cell repertoires in COVID-19. Study-level background: Acute-phase and convalescent COVID-19 samples originated in the United States, Italy and Spain. The analysed material was cDNA or gDNA that came from T cells, B-cell-depleted T cells, or PBMCs.

Those enrolled in Seattle joined during active infection and were followed longitudinally afterward. Original handling: Reference gene primer amplification yielded estimated nucleated cell counts. Produced via immunoSEQ multiplex PCR; TCRdb's table is partial and in-frame only. For V, J and clone size, that table is used; D and trimming come from the DNA. The sample holds 200,000 or so clones, about 87% seen once. Per the germline V gene, CDR1 is MNHEY and CDR2 is SVGAGI. There are 14 residues in the CDR3. After removal of 5 bases from V and 3 bases from J, the junction contained 7 bases not matched to a gene.

The specimen sequenced was peripheral blood. The TCR comes from a man aged 30 to 39 with COVID-19, enrolled during active disease. The V gene is TRBV6-5, the J gene TRBJ2-7; 7 bases line up with TRBD1. The CDR3 here is CASSPRDSIYEQYF. The CDR3 nucleotides read TGTGCCAGCAGTCCTCGGGACAGCATCTACGAGCAGTACTTC.